This TCR beta chain came from a study of response to subunit inactivated influenza vaccine. To note about this clonotype: As yet, its antigen is unknown.

The germline V gene encodes CDR1 DFQATT and CDR2 SNEGSKA (reference sequence). V was cut by 2 bases and J by 0 bases, with 4 bases left in between. This CDR3 comprises 12 residues. Overall study findings and caveats: Every seasonal influenza vaccination brings in few new T cells, the authors suggested.

TCRdb recomputed calls from the RT-PCR reads with MiXCR, one row per CDR3 protein. The sample lists more than 600,000 distinct CDR3 sequences, about a fifth occurring once. The source was PBMCs from blood, collected roughly 5 days after vaccination. The sequence was obtained from a middle-aged man who received an inactivated influenza vaccine. The chain is built from TRBV20-1 and TRBJ2-5; D not certain. As DNA, the CDR3 is TGCAGTGCTAGATGGGACCAAGAGACCCAGTACTTC. This sequence encodes CSARWDQETQYF.